The clone carrying this T cell receptor beta chain was counted a few times. A single record per CDR3 protein comes from TCRdb applying MiXCR to the 5' RACE reads. The sample includes some 61,000 distinct CDR3 sequences, under 15% of them seen just once. The data stem from a study of early T cells in non-severe SARS-CoV-2 infection. Study at large: The study sequenced bulk RNA from unsorted whole blood, with chains unpaired.

V was clipped by 6 bases and J by 2 bases; unmatched bases: 10. There are 15 residues in the CDR3. The germline V gene encodes CDR1 MNHEY and CDR2 SVGAGI. The sample comprised whole blood. The chain links TRBV6-5 to TRBJ2-7; 7 nucleotides agree with TRBD1. The receptor was derived from an adult who was a healthcare worker with PCR-confirmed SARS-CoV-2 infection or an uninfected control (not recorded which). The CDR3 here is CASSRTGQFTYEQYF. In DNA, the CDR3 is TGTGCCAGCAGCCGAACGGGACAGTTCACCTACGAGCAGTACTTC.